This paragraph reports one T cell receptor (beta chain). Its specific antigen is unknown. One junction end does not reproduce the germline sequence, and a read error may be involved. The source of the sample is a study of blood T cells in healthy people across ages (dated by TCRdb to the mid-2010s). For context, the study as a whole: Template switching captured roughly one uniquely barcoded TCR beta cDNA molecule per two T cells in model experiments. The study measured age-related changes in TCR beta repertoire diversity using deep sequencing normalized with unique cDNA molecular identifiers. Using the same blood draw, the study looked at two additional independent replicas of 1 million unique cDNA reads for two donors, one aged 18 to 30 and the other aged 80 or older. Donors were grouped into four age groups: young (average roughly 15 years), middle-aged (roughly 40), aged (roughly 62) and long-lived (just over 80). To avoid experimental bias, donors of different ages were spread randomly across the sequencing lanes.

The CDR3 goes from the cysteine to the phenylalanine over 12 residues. CDR3 DNA only is kept here, 36 bases in frame from base 1. As encoded in the germline V gene, CDR1 is SGHTA while CDR2 is FQGTGA. The approximately 40 donors, aged 6 to 90 years, were systemically healthy Caucasian individuals from Russia. Around 9.9 milliliters of peripheral blood were collected from each donor into EDTA-treated Vacutainer tubes. Ficoll-Paque density-gradient centrifugation was used to isolate PBMCs, with at least 6.5 million per sample. Total RNA was extracted from PBMCs with Trizol reagent, with at least 6 micrograms obtained per sample. The percentages of naive CD45RAhigh/CD27high T cells were determined by flow cytometry on a PBMC aliquot from every donor. The library was built by means of 5' RACE. The listed sequencing device is Illumina HiSeq 2500. A second 7 to 11 cycle PCR used a sample-barcoded 5' primer and a J-beta primer mix. Each TCR beta cDNA molecule received a unique molecular identifier from a template-switch 5' adaptor carrying 12 random nucleotides. Each sample yielded at least 2.5 million CDR3-containing paired-end reads. All of the RNA was converted into first-strand cDNA using the Mint cDNA synthesis kit, with a TRBC-specific oligonucleotide serving as the primer. All cDNA was treated with uracil-DNA glycosylase and then went through a first 18-cycle PCR with the universal primers M1SS and BC2_uni_R. Under the source paper's analysis protocol: For normalization, 1 million high-quality reads, each with a distinct molecular identifier, were randomly selected from each sample. Reads sharing molecular identifiers were discarded rather than binned into consensus sequences. MiTCR, set to a Q25 quality threshold and the strictest error-elimination algorithm, was used for CDR3 identification, clonotype clustering and error correction. Lower-bound total TCR beta diversity was estimated with a nonparametric unseen species model using Euler transformation. TCRdb applied fastp at Q25 and MiXCR to the public reads, then kept only in-frame beta chains. One record per CDR3 amino acid sequence lists the most common genes and DNA. These V and J calls derive from TCRdb rather than the authors' analysis. This sample has 850,000 to 1,300,000 distinct CDR3 sequences in its table, and 40% to 55% of those were observed once. The ten top clones hold 15% to 20% of the sample.

What the authors observed across the whole study: Estimates of total diversity based on one million sequenced T cells were considered lower bounds and underestimates. Compared with the aged group, more naive CD4+ T cells, fewer expanded clones and increased TCR diversity were shown by the long-lived group, suggesting age selection. Conclusive comparison of naive and antigen-experienced compartments was prevented by the profiling of bulk unsorted PBMCs. As age increased, observed TCR beta diversity per million T cells dropped in a roughly linear way, and a significant reduction was already evident by age 40. Because donor CMV infection status was unknown, age-related changes in expanded clonotypes were potentially confounded. A strong correlation was found between observed TCR beta diversity and the percentage of naive T cells measured by flow cytometry.

Sequencing was carried out using blood. This receptor was identified in a woman aged 60-75 years in good health. The sequence joins TRBV7-3 to TRBJ2-2, with no confident D gene call. The CDR3 region reads CAGSLPGGELFF. The DNA sequence is given as TGTGCCGGCAGCTTACCTGGAGGGGAGCTGTTTTTT.